This TCR beta chain appears in the sequencing data of a study of blood T cell repertoires in COVID-19. Study context: PBMCs, B-cell-depleted T cells, or T cells provided the cDNA or gDNA that made up the material.

Germline CDR1 reads SGHNT; CDR2 reads YYREEE (reference sequence). Trimming cost V 0 bases and J 2 bases; bases outside gene matches: 4. The CDR3 covers 17 residues. Original methodology: Amplification of reference gene primers was used by the study to estimate nucleated cell counts. The repertoire was sequenced with immunoSEQ multiplex PCR; TCRdb's copy has only in-frame clones and lacks some. The DNA was the basis for D and trimming; V, J and clone size are from that table. The repertoire includes 130,000 or so clones, 87% of them detected once, and less than 2.5% sits in the top ten. The receptor was derived from a man aged 50 to 59 with active COVID-19. V usage is TRBV5-4 and J usage is TRBJ2-1; 11 positions agree with TRBD2. Material: peripheral blood. The CDR3 DNA reads as TGTGCCAGCAGCTTGGCAACTAGCGGGGGACCCTACAATGAGCAGTTCTTC. Amino acids: CASSLATSGGPYNEQFF. The full variable domain, rest sourced from reference TRBV5-4 and TRBJ2-1, is ETGVTQSPTHLIKTRGQQVTLRCSSQSGHNTVSWYQQALGQGPQFIFQYYREEENGRGNFPPRFSGLQFPNYSSELNVNALELDDSALYLCASSLATSGGPYNEQFFGPGTRLTVL.